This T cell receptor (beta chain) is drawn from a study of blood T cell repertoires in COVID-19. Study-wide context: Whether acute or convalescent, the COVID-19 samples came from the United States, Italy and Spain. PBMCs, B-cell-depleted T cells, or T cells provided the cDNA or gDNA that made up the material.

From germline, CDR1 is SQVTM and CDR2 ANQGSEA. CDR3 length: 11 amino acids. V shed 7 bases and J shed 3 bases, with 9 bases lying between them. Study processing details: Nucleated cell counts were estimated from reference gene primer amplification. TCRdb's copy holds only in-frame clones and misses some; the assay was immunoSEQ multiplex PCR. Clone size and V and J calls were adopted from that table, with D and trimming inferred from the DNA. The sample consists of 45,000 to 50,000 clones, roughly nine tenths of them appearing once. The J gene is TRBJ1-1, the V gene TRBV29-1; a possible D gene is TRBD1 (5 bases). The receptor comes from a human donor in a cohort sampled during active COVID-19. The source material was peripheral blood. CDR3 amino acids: CSGRGYTEAFF. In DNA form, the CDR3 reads TGCAGCGGACGGGGGTACACTGAAGCTTTCTTT.